This TCR beta chain appears in the sequencing data of a study of blood T cell repertoires in COVID-19. Study summary: Some COVID-19 samples were acute and others convalescent; all came from the United States, Italy and Spain. From T cells, B-cell-depleted T cells, or PBMCs came the material, which was cDNA or gDNA.

Methods used by the authors: For nucleated cells, counts were estimated from reference gene primer amplification. The repertoire was sequenced with immunoSEQ multiplex PCR; TCRdb's copy has only in-frame clones and lacks some. Clone size and the V and J calls come from that table; the DNA yielded D and trimming. The data contain 150,000 to 180,000 clones, 85% to 90% of them singletons. Trimming at V came to 2 bases and at J to 4 bases, leaving 3 bases not matched to a gene. The CDR3 sequence is 15 residues long. Germline V gene lookup returns CDR1 SEHNR and CDR2 FQNEAQ (reference sequence). The gene calls are TRBV7-9 and TRBJ2-2; 8 bases are shared with TRBD2. The sequencing input was peripheral blood. The source of this sequence is a woman aged 35 to 49 with acute or convalescent COVID-19. The CDR3 sequence: CASSLRLAGTGELFF. The CDR3, as DNA: TGTGCCAGCAGCTTAAGGCTAGCGGGCACCGGGGAGCTGTTTTTT.